This T cell receptor beta chain was documented in a study of T cell responses to AZD1222 COVID-19 vaccine. The CDR3 covers 11 residues. V gave up 6 bases and J gave up 5 bases, with 10 bases separating them. The germline V gene has CDR1 DFQATT and CDR2 SNEGSKA (reference sequence). Using immunoSEQ multiplex PCR, the repertoire was profiled, and TCRdb retains in-frame clones only, with some absent. Of approximately 150,000 clones in the sample, roughly 90% are singletons; the top ten hold over 1.1%. Turning to this clone: No antigen is known for it.

Study results and caveats: Per reports, nearly half of all spike-specific TCRs target regions that are unmutated in variants.

The sequences come from peripheral blood, collected on day 0 of AZD1222 vaccination. The clonotype comes from an adult in good health. The J gene is TRBJ1-1, the V gene TRBV20-1; D not resolved. CDR3 sequence (DNA): TGCAGTGCCGCGCTGTGGACTGAAGCTTTCTTT. Protein sequence: CSAALWTEAFF.